Listed below are T cell receptor beta chains from one sample, sequenced in a study of technical replicates of blood from several donors. Sequenced by immunoSEQ multiplex PCR; TCRdb stores in-frame clones only, minus some. The sample carries fewer than 80,000 clones, approximately 86% recorded once. Sequencing was carried out using PBMCs. These receptors were taken from a human donor in good health. Some clones in this sample may be carry-over from other donors' samples. Both conserved end residues are part of each CDR3. Each record gives: V gene, J gene, D gene, clone size, CDR3 DNA, CDR3 protein. The D gene is left open where the match is weak. Some rows have no size entry. The others give once, few or many, or a class for an expanded clone.

v_gene: TRBV28
j_gene: TRBJ1-2
d_gene: TRBD1
abundance: NA
CDR3nt: TGTGCCAGCAGTCCCCCAACCGGGACAGGGCTTTTCGGCTACACCTTC
CDR3aa: CASSPPTGTGLFGYTF

v_gene: TRBV4-1
j_gene: TRBJ2-6
d_gene: NA
abundance: once
CDR3nt: TGCGCCAGCAGCCCCGATACGGAGCGGATCTCTGGGGCCAACGTCCTGACTTTC
CDR3aa: CASSPDTERISGANVLTF

v_gene: TRBV9
j_gene: TRBJ2-1
d_gene: NA
abundance: NA
CDR3nt: TGTGCCAGCAGCGTAGGTCCCCTCAATGAGCAGTTCTTC
CDR3aa: CASSVGPLNEQFF

v_gene: TRBV7-7
j_gene: TRBJ1-1
d_gene: TRBD1
abundance: NA
CDR3nt: TGTGCTAGCAGCCACGACAGGGAAACTGAAGCTTTCTTT
CDR3aa: CASSHDRETEAFF

v_gene: TRBV7-2
j_gene: TRBJ2-5
d_gene: TRBD2
abundance: NA
CDR3nt: TGTGCCAGCAGCTTAACTAGCGGGGTCAACCAAGAGACCCAGTACTTC
CDR3aa: CASSLTSGVNQETQYF

v_gene: TRBV7-2
j_gene: TRBJ2-2
d_gene: TRBD2
abundance: NA
CDR3nt: TGTGCCAGCAACCCTGGGAGGGCGGCCGGGGAGCTGTTTTTT
CDR3aa: CASNPGRAAGELFF

v_gene: TRBV11-1
j_gene: TRBJ2-1
d_gene: TRBD2
abundance: NA
CDR3nt: TGTGCCAGCAGCGGGACTAGCGGGGGACTACTCGAGCAGTTCTTC
CDR3aa: CASSGTSGGLLEQFF

v_gene: TRBV7-6
j_gene: TRBJ2-7
d_gene: NA
abundance: NA
CDR3nt: TGTGCCAGCAGCTTAGTACGGGAGATAGGATACGAGCAGTACTTC
CDR3aa: CASSLVREIGYEQYF

v_gene: TRBV7-2
j_gene: TRBJ2-3
d_gene: NA
abundance: NA
CDR3nt: TGTGCCAGTGGGCCAGGTAGTATGGATACGCAGTATTTT
CDR3aa: CASGPGSMDTQYF

v_gene: TRBV15
j_gene: TRBJ1-5
d_gene: NA
abundance: NA
CDR3nt: TGTGCCACCAGCTCCCGAAGGAGAGGGACATCGCATCAGCCCCAGCATTTT
CDR3aa: CATSSRRRGTSHQPQHF

v_gene: TRBV7-2
j_gene: TRBJ2-2
d_gene: NA
abundance: once
CDR3nt: TGTGCCAGCAGCTCCCGAACTTTACGAGGGGAGCTGTTTTTT
CDR3aa: CASSSRTLRGELFF

v_gene: TRBV7-9
j_gene: TRBJ2-3
d_gene: NA
abundance: once
CDR3nt: TGTGCCAGCAGCACGGACATGCAGTCCACAGATACGCAGTATTTT
CDR3aa: CASSTDMQSTDTQYF

v_gene: TRBV2
j_gene: TRBJ2-5
d_gene: TRBD1
abundance: NA
CDR3nt: TGTGCCAGCGACCCCGGGACAGGGTACCAAGAGACCCAGTACTTC
CDR3aa: CASDPGTGYQETQYF

v_gene: TRBV5-1
j_gene: TRBJ1-2
d_gene: NA
abundance: NA
CDR3nt: TGCGCCAGCAGCTTGGCCACCTTTTCTGGGGGCGATGGCTACACCTTC
CDR3aa: CASSLATFSGGDGYTF

v_gene: TRBV4-2
j_gene: TRBJ1-5
d_gene: NA
abundance: few
CDR3nt: TGTGCCAGCAGCCAAGACAGGGTCAATCAGCCCCAGCATTTT
CDR3aa: CASSQDRVNQPQHF

v_gene: TRBV27
j_gene: TRBJ2-2
d_gene: NA
abundance: NA
CDR3nt: TGTGCCAGCAGTTTAAGCCCTGGGCCCGGGGAGCTGTTTTTT
CDR3aa: CASSLSPGPGELFF

v_gene: TRBV7-9
j_gene: TRBJ1-6
d_gene: NA
abundance: NA
CDR3nt: TGTGCCAGCAGCTTAATACAGGATAATTCACCCCTCCACTTT
CDR3aa: CASSLIQDNSPLHF

v_gene: TRBV7-3
j_gene: TRBJ2-1
d_gene: TRBD2
abundance: NA
CDR3nt: TGTGCCAGCAGCTACCGGACTAGCGGGAACAATGAGCAGTTCTTC
CDR3aa: CASSYRTSGNNEQFF

v_gene: TRBV4-1
j_gene: TRBJ2-1
d_gene: TRBD2
abundance: NA
CDR3nt: TGCGCCAGCAGCCAAAGGACTAGCGGGATGTCAACCTACAATGAGCAGTTCTTC
CDR3aa: CASSQRTSGMSTYNEQFF

v_gene: TRBV6-5
j_gene: TRBJ1-1
d_gene: TRBD1
abundance: NA
CDR3nt: TGTGCCAGCAGCAACCCACAGGGGGGCACTGAAGCTTTCTTT
CDR3aa: CASSNPQGGTEAFF

v_gene: TRBV5-1
j_gene: TRBJ1-3
d_gene: NA
abundance: NA
CDR3nt: TGCGCCAGCAGCTTAGGACAGTCCTCTGGAAACACCATATATTTT
CDR3aa: CASSLGQSSGNTIYF

v_gene: TRBV14
j_gene: TRBJ1-6
d_gene: NA
abundance: NA
CDR3nt: TGTGCCAGCAGCCTAGGGGGAATTGACTCACCCCTCCACTTT
CDR3aa: CASSLGGIDSPLHF

v_gene: TRBV27
j_gene: TRBJ2-7
d_gene: TRBD2
abundance: NA
CDR3nt: TGTGCCAGCTCAAATAGCGGGAGTGGCGAGCAGTACTTC
CDR3aa: CASSNSGSGEQYF

v_gene: TRBV30
j_gene: TRBJ1-6
d_gene: NA
abundance: NA
CDR3nt: TGTGCCTGGAGTGTCACAGAGCGGTCACCCCTCCACTTT
CDR3aa: CAWSVTERSPLHF

v_gene: TRBV4-3
j_gene: TRBJ1-6
d_gene: NA
abundance: once
CDR3nt: TGCGCCAGCAGACAGAATACAGATTATAATTCACCCCTCCACTTT
CDR3aa: CASRQNTDYNSPLHF

v_gene: TRBV5-1
j_gene: TRBJ2-7
d_gene: TRBD1
abundance: NA
CDR3nt: TGCGCCAGCAGCTCCGGACAGGTCTCCTACGAGCAGTACTTC
CDR3aa: CASSSGQVSYEQYF

v_gene: TRBV19
j_gene: TRBJ1-4
d_gene: TRBD1
abundance: NA
CDR3nt: TGTGCCAGTAGTATAGATCATGGGACAGGGGGATTGACTAATGAAAAACTGTTTTTT
CDR3aa: CASSIDHGTGGLTNEKLFF

v_gene: TRBV7-9
j_gene: TRBJ2-5
d_gene: TRBD2
abundance: NA
CDR3nt: TGTGCCAGCAGCCCTTCGTGGCTAGCGGGAGGGGAGACCCAGTACTTC
CDR3aa: CASSPSWLAGGETQYF

v_gene: TRBV7-8
j_gene: TRBJ1-1
d_gene: NA
abundance: NA
CDR3nt: TGTGCCAGCAGCTTGGAACAGGGAGGGAGAGACACTGAAGCTTTCTTT
CDR3aa: CASSLEQGGRDTEAFF

v_gene: TRBV18
j_gene: TRBJ2-7
d_gene: NA
abundance: NA
CDR3nt: TGTGCCAGCTCACCAAACCCCCCTCCCACATACGAGCAGTACTTC
CDR3aa: CASSPNPPPTYEQYF

v_gene: TRBV11-2
j_gene: TRBJ1-3
d_gene: TRBD1
abundance: NA
CDR3nt: TGTGCCAGCAGCTTAGCAGACAGGGGGCTAGGAAACACCATATATTTT
CDR3aa: CASSLADRGLGNTIYF

v_gene: TRBV6-1
j_gene: TRBJ2-4
d_gene: NA
abundance: NA
CDR3nt: TGTGCCAGCAGTGAAATCCGGAACATTCAGTACTTC
CDR3aa: CASSEIRNIQYF

v_gene: TRBV18
j_gene: TRBJ2-1
d_gene: NA
abundance: NA
CDR3nt: TGTGCCAGCTCACCACCGGACTCGAGGAATGAGCAGTTCTTC
CDR3aa: CASSPPDSRNEQFF

v_gene: TRBV19
j_gene: TRBJ1-4
d_gene: NA
abundance: NA
CDR3nt: TGTGCCAGTAGTATACCCGGGGCAACTAATGAAAAACTGTTTTTT
CDR3aa: CASSIPGATNEKLFF

v_gene: TRBV9
j_gene: TRBJ2-1
d_gene: TRBD2
abundance: NA
CDR3nt: TGTGCCAGCAGCGTAGGTTACAAGCGGGAGAAATCCTCCTACAATGAGCAGTTCTTC
CDR3aa: CASSVGYKREKSSYNEQFF

v_gene: TRBV30
j_gene: TRBJ2-1
d_gene: TRBD2
abundance: NA
CDR3nt: TGTGCCTGGAGTGGGGCTAGCGGGTACAATGAGCAGTTCTTC
CDR3aa: CAWSGASGYNEQFF

v_gene: TRBV11-1
j_gene: TRBJ2-3
d_gene: NA
abundance: NA
CDR3nt: TGTGCCAGCAGCCTAAGGACAGATAGCACAGATACGCAGTATTTT
CDR3aa: CASSLRTDSTDTQYF

v_gene: TRBV14
j_gene: TRBJ2-5
d_gene: TRBD2
abundance: NA
CDR3nt: TGTGCCAGCAGCCAAGATAGCGGGAGCTGGAGTGAGACCCAGTACTTC
CDR3aa: CASSQDSGSWSETQYF

v_gene: TRBV15
j_gene: TRBJ2-3
d_gene: TRBD2
abundance: NA
CDR3nt: TGTGCCACCAGCAGAGAAGCGGGGGGGCCAGATACGCAGTATTTT
CDR3aa: CATSREAGGPDTQYF

v_gene: TRBV29-1
j_gene: TRBJ1-5
d_gene: NA
abundance: few
CDR3nt: TGCAGCGTTGCCGGGGACAATAGCAATCAGCCCCAGCATTTT
CDR3aa: CSVAGDNSNQPQHF

v_gene: TRBV9
j_gene: TRBJ2-5
d_gene: TRBD2
abundance: NA
CDR3nt: TGTGCCAGCAGCACCTCGGGACTAGCGGACCTTGCGACCCAGTACTTC
CDR3aa: CASSTSGLADLATQYF

v_gene: TRBV7-3
j_gene: TRBJ2-5
d_gene: NA
abundance: NA
CDR3nt: TGTGCCAGCAGCTTAGATGGGGGGGAGACCCAGTACTTC
CDR3aa: CASSLDGGETQYF